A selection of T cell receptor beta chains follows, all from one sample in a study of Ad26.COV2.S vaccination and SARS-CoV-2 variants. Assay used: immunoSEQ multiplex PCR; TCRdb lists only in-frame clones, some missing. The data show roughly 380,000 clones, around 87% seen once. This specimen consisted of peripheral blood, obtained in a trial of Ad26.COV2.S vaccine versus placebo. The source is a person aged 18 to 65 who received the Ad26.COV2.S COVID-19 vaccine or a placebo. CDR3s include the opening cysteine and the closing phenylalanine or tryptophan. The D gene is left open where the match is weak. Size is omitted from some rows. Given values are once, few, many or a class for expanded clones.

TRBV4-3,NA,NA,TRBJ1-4,TGCGCCAGCAGCCTAGAAGGGGGAGGGAATGAAAAACTGTTTTTT,CASSLEGGGNEKLFF
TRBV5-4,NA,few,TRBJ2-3,TGTGCCAGCAGCTGGACAGCAACTAGCACAGATACGCAGTATTTT,CASSWTATSTDTQYF
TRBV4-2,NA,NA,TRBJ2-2,TGTGCCAGCAGCCAACGGGGGCGGGGCACCGGGGAGCTGTTTTTT,CASSQRGRGTGELFF
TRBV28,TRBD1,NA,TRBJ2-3,TGTGCCAGCAGCAAACCGGGGACAGGGAGCACAGATACGCAGTATTTT,CASSKPGTGSTDTQYF
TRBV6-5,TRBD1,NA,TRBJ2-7,TGTGCCAGCAGCCAATACAGGGGTAGCACCTACGAGCAGTACTTC,CASSQYRGSTYEQYF
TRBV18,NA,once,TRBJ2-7,TGTGCCAGCTCATTCCAAGACGAGCAGTACTTC,CASSFQDEQYF
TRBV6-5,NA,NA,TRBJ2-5,TGTGCCAGCAGCCAACGGGGCCCCCGGTGGGAGACCCAGTACTTC,CASSQRGPRWETQYF
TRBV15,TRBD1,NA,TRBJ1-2,TGTGCCACCAGCAGAGGGGCTAGTGACAGGGATGGATATGGCTACACCTTC,CATSRGASDRDGYGYTF
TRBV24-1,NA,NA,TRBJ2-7,TGTGCCACCAGTTCAGGGCCTACCTACGAGCAGTACTTC,CATSSGPTYEQYF
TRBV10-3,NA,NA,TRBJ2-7,TGTGCCATCAGAGGACAGTCCTACGAGCAGTACTTC,CAIRGQSYEQYF
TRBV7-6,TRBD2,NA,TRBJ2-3,TGTGCCAGCAGCGCCTGGACTAGCGGTAAGAAGGATACGCAGTATTTT,CASSAWTSGKKDTQYF
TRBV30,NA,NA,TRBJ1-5,TGTGCCTGGAGTGGCAGGGTCAATCAGCCCCAGCATTTT,CAWSGRVNQPQHF
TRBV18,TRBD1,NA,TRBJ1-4,TGTGCCAGCTCACTCGACAGGGGTTGGGAAAAACTGTTTTTT,CASSLDRGWEKLFF
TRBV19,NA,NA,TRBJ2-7,TGTGCCAGTAATCCCGGGACCGCCTACGAGCAGTACTTC,CASNPGTAYEQYF
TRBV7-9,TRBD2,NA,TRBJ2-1,TGTGCCAGCAGCTTAGAACGGGGGGGTGAGCAGTTCTTC,CASSLERGGEQFF
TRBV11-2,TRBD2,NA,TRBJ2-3,TGTGCCAGCAGCTTTCTCGGCGGGGGGACCACAGATACGCAGTATTTT,CASSFLGGGTTDTQYF